This TCR beta chain is from a study of CD8 T cells in ankylosing spondylitis. Study-wide results and caveats: Both synovial fluid and blood in reactive arthritis had previously been reported to carry some motif variants. For ankylosing spondylitis blood, a TCR beta motif of 7 or 8 highly homologous variants appeared characteristic. Disease-linked clones proved CD8+ and comparatively uncommon in peripheral blood. Matched synovial fluid from ankylosing spondylitis patients was reported to be enriched for disease-linked clones.

Construction of TCR beta libraries was performed using quantitative 5'-RACE with molecular barcodes. TCRdb independently ran MiXCR on the 5' RACE reads; one entry per CDR3 protein. The sample includes just under 550,000 distinct CDR3 sequences, about 13% seen only once; the top ten take 6.8%. This clonotype occurred a few times. Its antigen is unknown. Germline V CDR1 and CDR2: SGHAT, FQDESV (reference sequence). V lost 4 bases and J lost 5, with 11 bases in between. The CDR3 runs 13 residues. The source material was blood, either unsorted or a sorted T cell fraction (not recorded which). The TCR comes from a male donor with ankylosing spondylitis. V is TRBV11-1 and J is TRBJ2-5, with D tentatively TRBD1 (5 bases). The CDR3 DNA sequence: TGTGCCAGCAGCTCAGGGCCCGCCGAGACCCAGTACTTC. Translation gives CASSSGPAETQYF. Looking up the rest from reference TRBV11-1 and TRBJ2-5 gives the full variable domain: EAEVAQSPRYKITEKSQAVAFWCDPISGHATLYWYRQILGQGPELLVQFQDESVVDDSQLPKDRFSAERLKGVDSTLKIQPAELGDSAMYLCASSSGPAETQYFGPGTRLLVL.